This entry concerns a single T cell receptor beta chain. Its matching antigen is unknown. This entry comes from a study of OX40 agonist ivuxolimab in advanced cancers. Findings and limits, study-wide: Some nonresponders likewise displayed low normalized T-cell clonal expansion. CD4+ and CD8+ blood T cells expanded clonally by week 6 at 0.1 to 3.0 mg/kg.

Using immunoSEQ multiplex PCR, the repertoire was profiled, and TCRdb retains in-frame clones only, with some absent. The table has tens of thousands of clones, just under 85% seen once. The CDR3 is 12 amino acids. V lost 4 bases and J 1 base, leaving 5 bases between the germline ends. Looked up from germline, CDR1 is SGDLS and CDR2 is YYNGEE. This specimen consisted of CD4+ or CD8+ T cells sorted from blood, obtained in a trial of the OX40 agonist ivuxolimab. This TCR derives from an adult with an advanced solid tumor such as melanoma, head and neck, liver or kidney cancer. This chain joins TRBV9 and TRBJ1-1; D is unresolved. The CDR3 spells CASSLENTEAFF. The CDR3 DNA is TGTGCCAGCAGCTTGGAGAACACTGAAGCTTTCTTT. The full variable domain, in which reference TRBV9 and TRBJ1-1 provide the parts outside the CDR3, is DSGVTQTPKHLITATGQRVTLRCSPRSGDLSVYWYQQSLDQGLQFLIQYYNGEERAKGNILERFSAQQFPDLHSELNLSSLELGDSALYFCASSLENTEAFFGQGTRLTVV.